One and the same sample provided the 22 T cell receptor beta chains below, sequenced in a study of vaccination and CD4 T cells after COVID-19. Treatment here: approximately nine-day PBMC culture with coronavirus spike peptide pools or control peptides (ViraFEST assay). An Oncomine TCR Beta short-read assay was used to sequence the DNA from cultured CD4+ T cells. Each CDR3 protein gets one entry after TCRdb re-called the PCR reads with MiXCR. The profile shows about 15,000 distinct CDR3 sequences, 45% to 70% of them singletons. No antigen has been assigned to these receptors. The material sequenced was CD4+ T cells from blood, cultured in vitro. These receptors all come from a human donor who had recovered from COVID-19.

This chain uses TRBV7-6 with TRBJ2-5, with 8 bases lining up with TRBD1. The CDR3 totals 18 residues. The V and J ends lost 5 bases and 4 bases, in that order; junction bases with no gene match: 18. Germline CDR1 SGHVS, CDR2 FNYEAQ. The CDR3 DNA reads TGTGCCAGCAGCCCCCGCGTCATAGGACAGGGAACTATAGAGACCCAGTACTTC. It translates to CASSPRVIGQGTIETQYF.

Only a few counts were recorded for this clonotype. V is TRBV20-1 and J is TRBJ2-1, with no clear D. CDR1 and CDR2 from the germline V gene are DFQATT and SNEGSKA (reference sequence). V was cut by 1 base and J by 2 bases, with 9 bases left in between. The CDR3 is 14 residues long. The CDR3 protein is CSARAASAYNEQFF. The CDR3, as DNA: TGCAGTGCTAGAGCAGCGTCAGCCTACAATGAGCAGTTCTTC.

The gene calls are TRBV30 and TRBJ2-7; D unresolved. CDR3 length: 11 amino acids. The ends were cut back, 1 base at V and 6 bases at J, with 7 bases in the middle. Germline loops: CDR1 GTSNPN, CDR2 SVGIG (reference sequence). The chain's CDR3 is CAWSGWREQYF. For the CDR3, the DNA is TGTGCCTGGAGTGGATGGCGCGAGCAGTACTTC.

The CDR3 here is CASSLRPGELFF. The CDR3 DNA reads TGTGCCAGCAGCTTACGGCCCGGGGAGCTGTTTTTT. This chain joins TRBV5-4 and TRBJ2-2; D is ambiguous. Looked up from germline, CDR1 is SGHNT and CDR2 is YYREEE (reference sequence). CDR3 size: 12 residues. The ends were cut back, 2 bases at V and 6 bases at J, with 5 bases in the middle. The full variable domain, rest sourced from reference TRBV5-4 and TRBJ2-2, is ETGVTQSPTHLIKTRGQQVTLRCSSQSGHNTVSWYQQALGQGPQFIFQYYREEENGRGNFPPRFSGLQFPNYSSELNVNALELDDSALYLCASSLRPGELFFGEGSRLTVL.

V usage is TRBV5-1 and J usage is TRBJ2-3; D unresolved. V was clipped by 3 bases and J by 6 bases, with 11 bases between them. CDR3 size: 13 residues. Germline assignment: CDR1 SGHRS and CDR2 YFSETQ. CDR3 DNA: TGCGCCAGCAGCTCGGAAGGTCCGGATACGCAGTATTTT. Protein: CASSSEGPDTQYF.

This chain links TRBV2 with TRBJ2-1, with 10 bases identical to TRBD2. J lost 5 bases, V lost 6 bases, and 4 bases had no gene match. This CDR3 is 14 amino acids long. Germline-derived CDR1 and CDR2 are SNHLY and FYNNEI. CDR3 DNA sequence: TGTGCCAGCAGAGCGGGAGGGCCGGACAATGAGCAGTTCTTC. It encodes CASRAGGPDNEQFF.

The chain links TRBV2 to TRBJ1-1, with D possibly TRBD1 on 5 matching bases. Trimming removed 6 bases from V and 2 bases from J, with 16 bases in between. CDR1 and CDR2 (germline): SNHLY, FYNNEI. The CDR3 is made up of 15 amino acids. CDR3 coding DNA: TGTGCCAGCAGAGATCCGGGACGCACAAACACTGAAGCTTTCTTT. As protein: CASRDPGRTNTEAFF.

This chain joins TRBV7-8 and TRBJ2-1; D is unresolved. The germline V and J ends were trimmed by 1 base and 6 bases, with 16 bases remaining between them. CDR3 length: 16 residues. Germline-derived CDR1 and CDR2 are SGHVS and FQNEAQ. The CDR3 DNA reads as TGTGCCAGCAGCTTAGGGCTCACCCCCGGGCTCAATGAGCAGTTCTTC. It specifies CASSLGLTPGLNEQFF. Based on the CDR3 plus reference TRBV7-8 and TRBJ2-1, the full variable domain is GAGVSQSPRYKVAKRGQDVALRCDPISGHVSLFWYQQALGQGPEFLTYFQNEAQLDKSGLPSDRFFAERPEGSVSTLKIQRTQQEDSAVYLCASSLGLTPGLNEQFFGPGTRLTVL.

The chain uses TRBV20-1 and TRBJ2-1, with TRBD2 identical over 12 bases. V lost 3 bases to trimming and J lost 6 bases; unmatched junction nucleotides: 6. This CDR3 spans 15 amino acids. Germline-derived CDR1 and CDR2 are DFQATT and SNEGSKA (reference sequence). CDR3 DNA sequence: TGCAGTGCTAGTTCGACTAGCGGGAGCAGCAATGAGCAGTTCTTC. Translated: CSASSTSGSSNEQFF.

The chain has TRBV7-3 and TRBJ1-1, with 7 bases aligning to TRBD1. The CDR3 contains 13 residues. The V gene's germline CDR1 is SGHTA and CDR2 FQGTGA. V lost 5 bases to trimming and J lost 7 bases; unmatched junction nucleotides: 7. This CDR3 is CASSGDRDSEAFF. In nucleotides, the CDR3 is TGTGCCAGCAGCGGCGACAGGGACAGTGAAGCTTTCTTT.

The rearrangement links TRBV5-4 to TRBJ2-4; D possibly matches TRBD1 or TRBD2 (6 bases each). Trimming left V 3 bases short and J 6 bases short, with 16 bases between. The CDR3 covers 15 residues. Germline V gives CDR1 SGHNT, CDR2 YYREEE (reference sequence). CDR3 protein: CASSSTTGTPNIQYF. CDR3 nucleotide sequence: TGTGCCAGCAGCTCGACCACAGGGACTCCAAACATTCAGTACTTC.

The V gene is TRBV2, the J gene TRBJ1-2, with D possibly matching TRBD1 (6 bases). CDR3 size: 16 residues. Per the germline V gene, CDR1 is SNHLY and CDR2 is FYNNEI. Trimming stripped 4 bases from V and 0 bases from J, with 15 bases between. DNA of the CDR3: TGTGCCAGCAGTGCGACACCGGGGGCCTCTAACTATGGCTACACCTTC. Amino acid sequence: CASSATPGASNYGYTF.

A few counts support this clonotype. The gene calls are TRBV6-2 or TRBV6-3 and TRBJ1-5; a possible D gene is TRBD1 (6 bases). The germline gives CDR1 MNHEY, CDR2 SVGEGT. This CDR3 has 18 residues. Trimming pared 6 bases from V and 4 bases from J, leaving 25 bases between. CDR3 nucleotide sequence: TGTGCCAGCAGCTCTCGACAGGTTGCCCCTAAATTAAATCAGCCCCAGCATTTT. This sequence encodes CASSSRQVAPKLNQPQHF.

This chain connects TRBV5-4 to TRBJ2-2; 12 nucleotides match TRBD2. The V gene's germline CDR1 is SGHNT and CDR2 YYREEE (reference sequence). The CDR3 loop spans 15 amino acids. Trimming cost V 5 bases and J 6 bases; bases outside gene matches: 5. The CDR3 reads CASRGLAGKPGELFF. CDR3 DNA: TGTGCCAGCAGAGGACTAGCGGGAAAACCCGGGGAGCTGTTTTTT.

This rearrangement joins TRBV2 to TRBJ1-1, with a tentative D call TRBD1 (6 bases). V was cut by 7 bases and J by 5 bases, with 14 bases left in between. Per germline, CDR1 SNHLY and CDR2 FYNNEI. The CDR3 is 13 amino acids. The CDR3 nucleotides read TGTGCCAGCAATGGACAGCCGGGGACTGAAGCTTTCTTT. It codes for CASNGQPGTEAFF.

This clonotype was counted a few times. This sequence joins TRBV6-1 and TRBJ1-5, with D perhaps TRBD1 (6 bases). Germline loops: CDR1 MNHNS, CDR2 SASEGT. There are 15 residues in the CDR3. Between the trimmed V and J ends, which lost 7 bases and 0 bases, there was a span of 13 bases. CDR3 bases: TGTGCCAGCACCATACAGGGCCATAGCAATCAGCCCCAGCATTTT. Residues: CASTIQGHSNQPQHF.

This clonotype was picked up one time. V usage is TRBV12-3 or TRBV12-4 and J usage is TRBJ1-5; 9 bases map to TRBD1. Trimming removed 6 bases from V and 11 bases from J; junction bases left unmatched: 8. This CDR3 contains 13 residues. CDR3 amino acids: CASRRTGGRSQHF. CDR3 in DNA: TGTGCCAGCAGGAGAACAGGGGGCAGGTCCCAGCATTTT.

This chain uses TRBV6-1 with TRBJ2-3; TRBD1 matches 8 bases. There are 15 residues in the CDR3. Per the germline V gene, CDR1 is MNHNS and CDR2 is SASEGT. V gave up 2 bases and J gave up 4 bases; unmatched junction bases: 5. For the CDR3, the DNA is TGTGCCAGCAGTGAACTGACAGGGGAACCAGATACGCAGTATTTT. Residues: CASSELTGEPDTQYF.

This CDR3 reads CASSSGLAGGSETQYF. The CDR3 bases are TGTGCCAGCAGCTCCGGACTAGCGGGAGGATCAGAGACCCAGTACTTC. This chain connects TRBV5-4 to TRBJ2-5; 14 nucleotides agree with TRBD2. The CDR3 has 16 residues. J gave up 4 bases and V 3 bases, and 5 bases lay outside the gene matches. Germline values: CDR1 SGHNT, CDR2 YYREEE (reference sequence).

This clonotype was seen only once. This chain joins TRBV7-9 and TRBJ1-4; unclear D gene. Trimming shortened V by 2 bases and J by 2 bases, and 6 bases separated the two germline ends. The V gene's germline CDR1 is SEHNR and CDR2 FQNEAQ (reference sequence). The CDR3 is made up of 14 amino acids. CDR3 nucleotide sequence: TGTGCCAGCAGCTTAAGGGTGACTAATGAAAAACTGTTTTTT. It yields the protein CASSLRVTNEKLFF.

V is TRBV25-1 and J is TRBJ2-4; 8 bases match TRBD1. The CDR3 totals 16 residues. Germline V gives CDR1 MGHDK, CDR2 SYGVNS. The trim removed 2 bases at V and 3 bases at J, leaving 6 bases unmatched. CDR3 in DNA: TGTGCCAGCAGTGAAACCCCGGACAGGGACAAAAACATTCAGTACTTC. Translating it yields CASSETPDRDKNIQYF.

This clonotype was seen only once. The V gene is TRBV6-1, the J gene TRBJ2-5; either TRBD1 or TRBD2 may fit D (7 bases each). Germline V gene lookup returns CDR1 MNHNS and CDR2 SASEGT. Trimming removed 8 bases from V and 7 bases from J, with 17 bases in between. This CDR3 contains 13 residues. As DNA, the CDR3 is TGTGCCAGCTACGAACAGGGGAGGGGGACCCAGTACTTC. Its translation: CASYEQGRGTQYF.